A selection of T cell receptor beta chains follows, all from one sample in a study of monozygotic twins with inflammatory bowel disease. TCRdb re-called the 5' RACE reads and shows each CDR3 protein once, DNA omitted. The sample table sets out over 130,000 distinct CDR3 sequences. The specimen was blood. All receptors derive from a human donor with ulcerative colitis or Crohn's disease, or a healthy co-twin of an affected twin (not recorded which). Both conserved end residues are part of each CDR3.

>TRBJ2-1|TRBV20-1
CSAASKGSVWVF
>TRBJ2-5|TRBV6-2/TRBV6-3
CASSYYQETQYF
>TRBJ1-1|TRBV20-1
CSARDQPAMNTEAFF
>TRBJ2-7|TRBV20-1
CSARGQNYEQYF
>TRBJ2-7|TRBV5-1
CASSLREGSSYEQYF
>TRBJ1-4|TRBV7-2
CASSLDRGEKLFF
>TRBJ2-7|TRBV29-1
CSVRQGGYEQYF
>TRBJ1-5|TRBV10-3
CAISATGGIQPQHF
>TRBJ2-5|TRBV28
CASSFEFSILPSDQETQYF
>TRBJ1-1|TRBV25-1
CASSEPRAYSPFEAFF
>TRBJ2-3|TRBV7-6
CASSLDWKGGRNTQYF
>TRBJ2-5|TRBV3-1
CASSQGLAGTQYF
>TRBJ2-1|TRBV3-1
CASSIRQGKGSSYNEQFF
>TRBJ2-7|TRBV18
CASSSGQGTGVQYF
>TRBJ2-3|TRBV7-8
CASSSQLPSTDTQYF
>TRBJ1-1|TRBV19
CATRVGGGTEAFF
>TRBJ1-1|TRBV11-3
CASSLQGHTEAFF
>TRBJ1-2|TRBV3-1
CASSPTGVYGYTF
>TRBJ2-5|TRBV5-1
CASRRVSGPQETQYF
>TRBJ2-7|TRBV5-1
CASSSGGFSYEQYF
>TRBJ2-2|TRBV7-2
CANSLWASGGVGELFF
>TRBJ2-5|TRBV5-6
CASSTGLAGVWETQYF
>TRBJ2-2|TRBV7-6
CASSTYRGQGTGELFF
>TRBJ2-1|TRBV18
CASSPPGMTGPYNEQFF
>TRBJ2-1|TRBV4-3
CASSHVTGHPAGEQFF
>TRBJ2-6|TRBV20-1
CSARGDRSGANVLTF
>TRBJ1-2|TRBV20-1
CSAREGTGGGYGYTF
>TRBJ2-5|TRBV5-4
CASSLVGQGRETQYF
>TRBJ2-4|TRBV4-1
CASSQGYGTPERVQYF
>TRBJ2-3|TRBV5-4
CASSLRGGGLADTQYF
>TRBJ1-5|TRBV20-1
CSAGRQGRQPQHF
>TRBJ1-3|TRBV7-2
CASSLHRSSGNTIYF
>TRBJ2-7|TRBV12-3/TRBV12-4
CASRPASSSKQYF
>TRBJ2-2|TRBV5-4
CASSLGPGDDTGELFF
>TRBJ2-1|TRBV12-3/TRBV12-4
CASSLVDRYNEQFF
>TRBJ1-2|TRBV20-1
CSAPSLQGVTGYTF
>TRBJ2-3|TRBV25-1
CASSIQASTDTQYF
>TRBJ1-6|TRBV4-1
CASSTETGFQFNSPLHF
>TRBJ1-1|TRBV10-3
CAISESGGMNTEAFF
>TRBJ2-2|TRBV6-1
CASSDGSGGNTGELFF